These 14 T cell receptor beta chains share one sample of origin, sequenced in a study of naive and memory T cell subsets. Documented treatment: skin biopsy from PPD injection site in Mantoux-positive individual. A UMI-containing oligonucleotide was joined by 3' ligation to the TCR cDNA template. Amplification of ligated cDNA took four PCR rounds with SP2 and nested alpha and beta constant primers. TCRdb processed the UMI-ligation and nested PCR reads anew with MiXCR; each CDR3 protein has one entry. This sample has approximately 21,000 distinct CDR3 sequences, with roughly 5.5% found just once. The source was skin, collected from a tuberculin skin test site. These TCRs come from an adult in good health.

This clonotype was detected ten times or more. CDR3: CSASGTGGETQYF. Here the CDR3 DNA reads TGCAGTGCTAGCGGGACAGGGGGTGAGACCCAGTACTTC. The chain uses TRBV20-1 and TRBJ2-5, with 11 bases lining up with TRBD1. The length of the CDR3 is 13 residues. Germline-derived CDR1 and CDR2 are DFQATT and SNEGSKA (reference sequence). After removal of 3 bases from V and 5 bases from J, the junction contained 2 bases not matched to a gene.

In this sample, this clonotype turned up many times. The genes are TRBV7-2 and TRBJ2-3, with D tentatively TRBD2 (6 bases). CDR1 SGHTA and CDR2 FQGNSA come from the germline V gene. Deletions cut 3 bases from V and 6 bases from J, with 16 bases between. The CDR3 extends over 15 amino acids. The CDR3 protein is CASSFSRAGRDTQYF. As DNA, the CDR3 is TGTGCCAGCAGCTTTTCGCGAGCGGGTCGGGATACGCAGTATTTT.

This clonotype was counted many times. The chain joins TRBV7-2 to TRBJ2-5, with 8 bases fitting TRBD1. The V segment lost 1 base and the J segment 5 bases; nucleotides outside the gene matches: 0. CDR1 is SGHTA, CDR2 FQGNSA, per germline. This CDR3 is built from 13 residues. The CDR3 protein is CASSLGQGETQYF. The CDR3 DNA reads TGTGCCAGCAGCTTAGGACAGGGGGAGACCCAGTACTTC.

This clonotype was counted ten times or more. The chain carries TRBV29-1 and TRBJ2-7; the match to TRBD1 covers 9 bases. Looked up from germline, CDR1 is SQVTM and CDR2 is ANQGSEA. Germline trimming cut 5 bases from V and 3 bases from J; bases unmatched to any gene: 5. The CDR3 is 13 amino acids. The chain's CDR3 is CSVSGTGSYEQYF. CDR3 DNA: TGCAGCGTTTCCGGGACAGGGAGCTACGAGCAGTACTTC.

This clonotype was observed at least ten times. The gene calls are TRBV11-2 and TRBJ2-2, with no clear D. Germline-derived CDR1 and CDR2 are SGHAT and FQNNGV. V dropped 5 bases and J dropped 0 bases, with 10 bases sitting between them. The CDR3 is made up of 15 amino acids. The CDR3: CASSAVVSNTGELFF. The DNA of the CDR3 is TGTGCCAGCAGCGCAGTGGTTTCGAACACCGGGGAGCTGTTTTTT.

This clonotype occurred many times. V and J are TRBV18 and TRBJ1-4; D not certain. From germline, CDR1 is KGHSH and CDR2 LQKENI. V shed 1 base and J shed 8 bases, with 8 bases lying between them. This CDR3 has 13 residues. CDR3 coding DNA: TGTGCCAGCTCACCACAGCTCGAGGAAAAACTGTTTTTT. Protein sequence: CASSPQLEEKLFF.

This clonotype was recorded a few times. V is TRBV12-3 or TRBV12-4 and J is TRBJ1-1; a possible D gene is TRBD1 (6 bases). The CDR3 is 14 residues long. The V and J ends lost 6 bases and 5 bases respectively, with 16 bases between them. The CDR3 spells CASRPTGSGTEAFF. For the CDR3, the DNA is TGTGCCAGCAGACCAACAGGGTCGGGAACTGAAGCTTTCTTT.

This clonotype was seen only a few times. CDR3 residues: CASSHGERHTQYF. The CDR3 DNA reads TGTGCCAGCAGCCATGGTGAGCGGCATACGCAGTATTTT. The V and J genes are TRBV3-1 and TRBJ2-3; the D gene is possibly TRBD2 (5 bases). The CDR3 is 13 amino acids. Germline V lookup: CDR1 LGHDT, CDR2 YNNKEL (reference sequence). V was pared by 3 bases and J by 7 bases, with 11 bases between.

This clonotype was counted a few times. The CDR3 DNA sequence: TGCAGCGTTGACAGGGCCACTGAAGCTTTCTTT. Protein product: CSVDRATEAFF. This chain connects TRBV29-1 to TRBJ1-1; maybe TRBD1 (5 bases). The CDR3 covers 11 residues. V shed 3 bases and J shed 4 bases, with 6 bases lying between them. Germline CDR1 is SQVTM and CDR2 is ANQGSEA.

The chain couples TRBV3-1 to TRBJ2-7; tentative D call: TRBD1 (6 bases). Looked up from germline, CDR1 is LGHDT and CDR2 is YNNKEL (reference sequence). This CDR3 is 14 amino acids long. V was shortened by 4 bases and J by 3 bases, with 13 bases between the two germline ends. The CDR3 DNA sequence: TGTGCCAGCAGCCGGACAGTCGGCAACTACGAGCAGTACTTC. This gives the protein CASSRTVGNYEQYF.

This clonotype was detected only a few times. This rearrangement joins TRBV29-1 to TRBJ2-7; TRBD1 aligns across 11 bases. Germline V CDR1 and CDR2: SQVTM, ANQGSEA. Unmatched junction bases numbered 7, after V lost 6 bases and J lost 6 bases. The CDR3 spans 13 residues. The CDR3 nucleotides are TGCAGCGTGAGCCGGACAGGGGGCTCCGAGCAGTACTTC. Protein sequence: CSVSRTGGSEQYF.

V and J are TRBV25-1 and TRBJ1-2; 7 bases are shared with TRBD1. This CDR3 has 14 residues. Per germline, CDR1 MGHDK and CDR2 SYGVNS. J gave up 7 bases and V 3 bases, and 8 bases lay outside the gene matches. CDR3 DNA: TGTGCCAGCAGTGATGTTCAGGGGGTAGTTGGCTACACCTTC. Protein product: CASSDVQGVVGYTF.

This clonotype has ten or more counts. The V gene is TRBV6-5, the J gene TRBJ2-1, with 10 bases lining up with TRBD1. J was trimmed by 10 bases and V by 2 bases; bases with no gene match: 5. Germline assignment: CDR1 MNHEY and CDR2 SVGAGI. The CDR3 consists of 14 residues. CDR3 in amino acids: CASSYGTGVREQFF. CDR3 nucleotides: TGTGCCAGCAGTTACGGGACAGGGGTAAGGGAGCAGTTCTTC.

This clonotype was counted a few times. This chain links TRBV30 with TRBJ1-2, with D hard to call. Germline lookup yields CDR1 GTSNPN and CDR2 SVGIG (reference sequence). The CDR3 extends over 14 amino acids. Trimming stripped 4 bases from V and 5 bases from J, with 17 bases between. CDR3 sequence reads: CAWTTSPPRYGYTF. The CDR3 region has the DNA TGTGCCTGGACCACCTCGCCCCCTCGGTATGGCTACACCTTC.